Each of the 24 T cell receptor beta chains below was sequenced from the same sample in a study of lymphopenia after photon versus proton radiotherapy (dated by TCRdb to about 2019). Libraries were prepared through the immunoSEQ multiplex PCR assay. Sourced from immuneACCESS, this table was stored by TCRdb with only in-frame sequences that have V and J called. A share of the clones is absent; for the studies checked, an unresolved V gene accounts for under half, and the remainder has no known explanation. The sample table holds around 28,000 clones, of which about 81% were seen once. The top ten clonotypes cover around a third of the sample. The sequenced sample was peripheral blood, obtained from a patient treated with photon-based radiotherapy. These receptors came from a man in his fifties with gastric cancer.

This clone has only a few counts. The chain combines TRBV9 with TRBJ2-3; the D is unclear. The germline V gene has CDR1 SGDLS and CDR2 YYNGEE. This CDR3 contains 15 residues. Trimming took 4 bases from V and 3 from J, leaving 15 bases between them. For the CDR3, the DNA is TGTGCCAGCAGCCCTCACCCGGCGACAACAGATACGCAGTATTTT. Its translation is CASSPHPATTDTQYF.

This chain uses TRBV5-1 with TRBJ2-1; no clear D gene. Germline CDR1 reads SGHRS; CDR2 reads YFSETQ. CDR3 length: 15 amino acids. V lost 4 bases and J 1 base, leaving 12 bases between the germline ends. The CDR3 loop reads CASSPRTGSYNEQFF. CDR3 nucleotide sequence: TGCGCCAGCAGCCCCCGAACCGGGTCCTACAATGAGCAGTTCTTC.

CDR3 nucleotide sequence: TGTGCCAGCAGCTCTCAGACAGGTTGGTTCGAGCAGTACTTC. Its translation is CASSSQTGWFEQYF. The chain couples TRBV5-6 to TRBJ2-7; perhaps TRBD1 as D (6 bases). Germline V gene sequence: CDR1 SGHDT, CDR2 YYEEEE. CDR3 length equals 14 residues. The germline V and J ends were trimmed by 3 bases and 6 bases, with 16 bases remaining between them. The whole variable domain, filled in from reference TRBV5-6 and TRBJ2-7, reads DAGVTQSPTHLIKTRGQQVTLRCSPKSGHDTVSWYQQALGQGPQFIFQYYEEEERQRGNFPDRFSGHQFPNYSSELNVNALLLGDSALYLCASSSQTGWFEQYFGPGTRLTVT.

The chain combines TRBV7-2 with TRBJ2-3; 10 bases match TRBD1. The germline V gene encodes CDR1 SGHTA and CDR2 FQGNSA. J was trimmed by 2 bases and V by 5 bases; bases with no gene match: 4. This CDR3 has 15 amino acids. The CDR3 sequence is CASSPGQGPTDTQYF. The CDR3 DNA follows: TGTGCCAGCAGCCCGGGACAGGGGCCCACAGATACGCAGTATTTT.

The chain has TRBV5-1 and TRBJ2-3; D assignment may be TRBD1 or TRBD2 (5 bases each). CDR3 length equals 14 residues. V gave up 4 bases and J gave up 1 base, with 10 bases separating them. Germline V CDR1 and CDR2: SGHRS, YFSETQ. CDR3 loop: CASSPGTRTDTQYF. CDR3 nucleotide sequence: TGCGCCAGCAGCCCCGGGACCCGCACAGATACGCAGTATTTT. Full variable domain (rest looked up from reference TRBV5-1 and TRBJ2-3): KAGVTQTPRYLIKTRGQQVTLSCSPISGHRSVSWYQQTPGQGLQFLFEYFSETQRNKGNFPGRFSGRQFSNSRSEMNVSTLELGDSALYLCASSPGTRTDTQYFGPGTRLTVL.

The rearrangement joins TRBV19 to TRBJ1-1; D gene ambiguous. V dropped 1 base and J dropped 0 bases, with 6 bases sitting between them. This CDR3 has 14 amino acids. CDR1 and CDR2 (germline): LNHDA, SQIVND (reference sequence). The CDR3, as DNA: TGTGCCAGTAGTATAGGGGTCATGAACACTGAAGCTTTCTTT. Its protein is CASSIGVMNTEAFF.

The CDR3 reads CASRPGQGSVEQYV. The CDR3 region has the DNA TGTGCCAGCAGACCGGGACAGGGGAGCGTCGAGCAGTACGTC. The chain couples TRBV5-6 to TRBJ2-7, with 10 positions matching TRBD1. The V and J ends lost 5 bases and 6 bases, in that order; junction bases with no gene match: 8. CDR1 SGHDT and CDR2 YYEEEE come from the germline V gene. This CDR3 is 14 amino acids long.

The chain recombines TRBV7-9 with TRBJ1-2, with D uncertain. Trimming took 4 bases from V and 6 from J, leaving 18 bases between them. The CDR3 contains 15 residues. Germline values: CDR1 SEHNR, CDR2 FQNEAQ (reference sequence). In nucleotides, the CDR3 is TGTGCCAGCAGCTCCATACTCACTCGCGGCGATGGCTACACCTTC. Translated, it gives CASSSILTRGDGYTF.

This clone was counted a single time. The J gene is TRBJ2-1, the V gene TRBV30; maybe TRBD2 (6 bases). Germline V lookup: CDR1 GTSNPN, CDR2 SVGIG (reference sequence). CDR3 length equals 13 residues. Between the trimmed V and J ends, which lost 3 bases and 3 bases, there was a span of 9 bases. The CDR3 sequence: CAWRSGDYNEQFF. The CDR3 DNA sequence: TGTGCCTGGAGGTCGGGGGACTACAATGAGCAGTTCTTC.

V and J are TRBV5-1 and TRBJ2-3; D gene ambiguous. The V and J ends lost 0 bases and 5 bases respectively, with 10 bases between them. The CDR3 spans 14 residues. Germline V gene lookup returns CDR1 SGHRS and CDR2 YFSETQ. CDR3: CASSLEDYGDTQYF. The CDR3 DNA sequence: TGCGCCAGCAGCTTGGAGGATTATGGAGATACGCAGTATTTT.

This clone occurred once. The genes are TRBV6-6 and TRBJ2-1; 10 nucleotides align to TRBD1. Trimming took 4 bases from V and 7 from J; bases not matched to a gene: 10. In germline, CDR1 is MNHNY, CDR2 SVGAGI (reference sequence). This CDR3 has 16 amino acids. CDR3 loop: CASSFRSTGGRNEQFF. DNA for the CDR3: TGTGCCAGCAGTTTTCGGTCGACAGGGGGCCGGAATGAGCAGTTCTTC.

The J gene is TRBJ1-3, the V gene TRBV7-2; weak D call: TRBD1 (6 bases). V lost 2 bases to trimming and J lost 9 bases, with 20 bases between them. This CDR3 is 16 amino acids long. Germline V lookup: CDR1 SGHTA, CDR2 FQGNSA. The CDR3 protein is CASSLRGQGTRPTIYF. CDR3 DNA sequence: TGTGCCAGCAGCTTACGAGGGCAGGGGACCCGCCCCACCATATATTTT.

The CDR3 sequence is CASSEGISYEQYV. As DNA, the CDR3 is TGTGCCAGCAGTGAGGGCATATCCTACGAGCAGTACGTC. The J gene is TRBJ2-7, the V gene TRBV6-1; D call uncertain. CDR3 size: 13 residues. Trimming took off 3 bases at V and 1 base at J, with 7 bases between the two ends. Germline CDR1 and CDR2: MNHNS and SASEGT.

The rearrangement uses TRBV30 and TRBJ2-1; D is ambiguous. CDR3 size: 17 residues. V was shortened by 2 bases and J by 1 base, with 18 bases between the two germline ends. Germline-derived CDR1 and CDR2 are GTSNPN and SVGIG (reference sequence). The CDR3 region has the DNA TGTGCCTGGAGTAGTGTATGGCCCGATATTTCCTACAATGAGCAGTTCTTC. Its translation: CAWSSVWPDISYNEQFF.

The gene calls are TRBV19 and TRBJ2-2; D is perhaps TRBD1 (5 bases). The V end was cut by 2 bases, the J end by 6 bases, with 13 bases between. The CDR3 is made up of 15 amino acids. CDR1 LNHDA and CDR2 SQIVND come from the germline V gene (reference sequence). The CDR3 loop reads CASSIWAGKAGELFF. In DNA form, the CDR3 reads TGTGCCAGTAGTATATGGGCAGGGAAGGCCGGGGAGCTGTTTTTT.

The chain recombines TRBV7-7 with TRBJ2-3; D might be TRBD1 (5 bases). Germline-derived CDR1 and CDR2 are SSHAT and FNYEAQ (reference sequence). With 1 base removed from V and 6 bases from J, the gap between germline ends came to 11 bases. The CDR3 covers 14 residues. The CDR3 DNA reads TGTGCCAGCAGCTTAGGTTTAGGGGATGATACGCAGTATTTT. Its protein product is CASSLGLGDDTQYF.

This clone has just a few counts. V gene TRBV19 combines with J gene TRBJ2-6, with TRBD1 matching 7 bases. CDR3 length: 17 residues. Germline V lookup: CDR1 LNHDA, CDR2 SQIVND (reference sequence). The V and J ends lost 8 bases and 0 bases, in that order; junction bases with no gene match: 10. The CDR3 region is CASRGLDRSSGANVLTF. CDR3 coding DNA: TGTGCCAGTCGGGGCCTGGACAGGTCCTCTGGGGCCAACGTCCTGACTTTC. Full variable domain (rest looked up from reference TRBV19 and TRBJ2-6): DGGITQSPKYLFRKEGQNVTLSCEQNLNHDAMYWYRQDPGQGLRLIYYSQIVNDFQKGDIAEGYSVSREKKESFPLTVTSAQKNPTAFYLCASRGLDRSSGANVLTFGAGSRLTVL.

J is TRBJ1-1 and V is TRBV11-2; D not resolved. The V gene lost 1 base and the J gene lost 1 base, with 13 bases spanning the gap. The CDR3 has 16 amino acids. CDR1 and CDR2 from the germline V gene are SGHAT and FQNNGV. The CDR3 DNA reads TGTGCCAGCAGCTTAGTTTCCTGGGAGCCGAACACTGAAGCTTTCTTT. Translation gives CASSLVSWEPNTEAFF.

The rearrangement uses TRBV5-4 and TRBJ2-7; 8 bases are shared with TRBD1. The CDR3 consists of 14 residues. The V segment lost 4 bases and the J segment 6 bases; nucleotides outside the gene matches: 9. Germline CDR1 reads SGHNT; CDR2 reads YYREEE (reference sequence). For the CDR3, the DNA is TGTGCCAGCAGCGTCGACAGGGGCCCCGTCGAGCAGTACGTC. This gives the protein CASSVDRGPVEQYV.

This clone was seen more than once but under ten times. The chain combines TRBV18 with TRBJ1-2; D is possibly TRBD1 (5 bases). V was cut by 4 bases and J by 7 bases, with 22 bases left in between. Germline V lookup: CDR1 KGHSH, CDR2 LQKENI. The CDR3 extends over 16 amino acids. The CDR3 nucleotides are TGTGCCAGCTCACAAGGTGTAAAGGGCGAAAGGGGTGGCTACACCTTC. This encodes CASSQGVKGERGGYTF.

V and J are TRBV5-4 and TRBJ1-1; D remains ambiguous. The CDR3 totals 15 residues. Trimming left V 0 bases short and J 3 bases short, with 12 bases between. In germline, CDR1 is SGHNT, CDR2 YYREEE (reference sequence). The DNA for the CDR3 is TGTGCCAGCAGCTTGGGCTATGCCCGGGACACTGAAGCTTTCTTT. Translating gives CASSLGYARDTEAFF.

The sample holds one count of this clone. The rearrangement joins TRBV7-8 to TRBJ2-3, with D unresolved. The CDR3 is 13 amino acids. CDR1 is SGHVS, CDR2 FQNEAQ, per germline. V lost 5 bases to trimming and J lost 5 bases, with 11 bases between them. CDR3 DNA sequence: TGTGCCAGCAGCCAGGACCGAGTAGATACGCAGTATTTT. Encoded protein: CASSQDRVDTQYF.

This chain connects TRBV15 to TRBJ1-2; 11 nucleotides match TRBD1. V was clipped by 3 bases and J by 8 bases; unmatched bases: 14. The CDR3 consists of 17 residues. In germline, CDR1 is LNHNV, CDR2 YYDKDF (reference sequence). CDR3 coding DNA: TGTGCCACCAGCAGGAAAGGAGGACAGGGGGCGTATAGCGGCTACACCTTC. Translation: CATSRKGGQGAYSGYTF.

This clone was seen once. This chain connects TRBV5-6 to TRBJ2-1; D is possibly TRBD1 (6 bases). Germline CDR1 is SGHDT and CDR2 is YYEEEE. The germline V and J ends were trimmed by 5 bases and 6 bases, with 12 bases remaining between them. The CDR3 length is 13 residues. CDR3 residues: CASRPTGFNEQFF. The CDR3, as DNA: TGTGCCAGCAGACCTACAGGGTTCAATGAGCAGTTCTTC.